The 16 T cell receptor beta chains in this list originate from one sample, sequenced in a study of blood T cells in healthy people across ages. Next came a second PCR, run for about 6 to 12 cycles, which used a sample-barcoded 5' primer along with a J-beta primer mix. Via MiXCR, TCRdb re-called the 5' RACE reads, giving one row per CDR3 protein. The table lists 500,000 to 650,000 distinct CDR3 sequences, about 27% of them singletons. These records were also assigned to another study, of T cells of mothers and their children.

Material: blood. These TCRs come from a boy younger than 10 in good health.

Points on this clonotype: The junction and the germline gene differ at one end; a read error may be behind it. J is TRBJ1-2 and V is TRBV5-1, with D possibly being TRBD1 (6 bases). The germline V gene encodes CDR1 SGHRS and CDR2 YFSETQ. This CDR3 has 15 residues. CDR3 DNA sequence: TGCGCCAGCACTCCGGGCTCGGGACAAGTGGATGGATACACCTTC. Amino acids: CASTPGSGQVDGYTF. Complete variable domain (other parts from reference TRBV5-1 and TRBJ1-2): KAGVTQTPRYLIKTRGQQVTLSCSPISGHRSVSWYQQTPGQGLQFLFEYFSETQRNKGNFPGRFSGRQFSNSRSEMNVSTLELGDSALYLCASTPGSGQVDGYTFGSGTRLTVV.

The rearrangement uses TRBV6-5 and TRBJ2-1, with D perhaps matching TRBD2 (6 bases). This CDR3 is built from 15 residues. V was pared by 6 bases and J by 1 base, with 13 bases between. The germline CDR1 and CDR2 sequences are MNHEY and SVGAGI. CDR3 region: CASRFRDLSYNEQFF. CDR3 nucleotide sequence: TGTGCCAGCAGATTCCGGGACTTATCCTACAATGAGCAGTTCTTC.

V gene TRBV20-1 combines with J gene TRBJ2-2, with 10 bases identical to TRBD2. With V trimmed by 0 bases and J by 3 bases, 4 bases remained unmatched. Germline CDR1 and CDR2: DFQATT and SNEGSKA (reference sequence). This CDR3 contains 16 residues. The CDR3 here is CSARDALAGDTGELFF. CDR3 sequence (DNA): TGCAGTGCTAGAGATGCCCTAGCGGGAGACACCGGGGAGCTGTTTTTT.

This chain uses TRBV20-1 with TRBJ1-2; unclear D gene. Per the germline V gene, CDR1 is DFQATT and CDR2 is SNEGSKA (reference sequence). The ends were cut back, 5 bases at V and 7 bases at J, with 11 bases in the middle. The CDR3 sequence is 11 residues long. The CDR3 here is CSAPLILGYTF. Here the CDR3 DNA reads TGCAGTGCTCCACTGATACTTGGCTACACCTTC.

This clonotype was detected a few times. The rearrangement links TRBV20-1 to TRBJ2-1, with 8 bases fitting TRBD2. Trimming took 5 bases from V and 4 from J; bases not matched to a gene: 7. Looked up from germline, CDR1 is DFQATT and CDR2 is SNEGSKA (reference sequence). This CDR3 has 14 amino acids. CDR3 in amino acids: CSARTSRIYNEQFF. The CDR3 nucleotides are TGCAGTGCTCGGACTAGCAGGATTTACAATGAGCAGTTCTTC.

V is TRBV18 and J is TRBJ2-3; no clear D gene. Looked up from germline, CDR1 is KGHSH and CDR2 is LQKENI. There are 14 residues in the CDR3. V gave up 3 bases and J gave up 1 base, with 8 bases separating them. This CDR3 is CASSPVTRTDTQYF. DNA for the CDR3: TGTGCCAGCTCACCGGTCACCCGCACAGATACGCAGTATTTT. The variable domain in full, with the rest retrieved from reference TRBV18 and TRBJ2-3, is NAGVMQNPRHLVRRRGQEARLRCSPMKGHSHVYWYRQLPEEGLKFMVYLQKENIIDESGMPKERFSAEFPKEGPSILRIQQVVRGDSAAYFCASSPVTRTDTQYFGPGTRLTVL.

V and J are TRBV7-9 and TRBJ2-2, with unresolved D. The CDR3 loop spans 16 amino acids. Germline values: CDR1 SEHNR, CDR2 FQNEAQ (reference sequence). The V end lost 1 base, the J end lost 0 bases, and 9 bases lay between the germline ends. The DNA for the CDR3 is TGTGCCAGCAGCTTAGGACGCGGACCGAACACCGGGGAGCTGTTTTTT. It is translated as CASSLGRGPNTGELFF.

In this sample, this clonotype turned up a few times. The chain employs TRBV20-1 and TRBJ2-3; 8 bases match TRBD1. Germline values: CDR1 DFQATT, CDR2 SNEGSKA (reference sequence). The CDR3 totals 13 residues. With V trimmed by 4 bases and J by 1 base, 1 base remained unmatched. The CDR3 DNA reads as TGCAGTGCTACGACAGGGGGCACAGATACGCAGTATTTT. It translates to CSATTGGTDTQYF.

This clonotype came up a few times. V gene TRBV18 combines with J gene TRBJ1-5; no clear D gene. The length of the CDR3 is 13 residues. Germline V gene lookup returns CDR1 KGHSH and CDR2 LQKENI. Between the trimmed V and J ends, which lost 5 bases and 4 bases, there was a span of 9 bases. The CDR3 loop is CASSKSINQPQHF. CDR3 coding DNA: TGTGCCAGCTCAAAGTCGATAAATCAGCCCCAGCATTTT. Full variable domain (outside the CDR3, taken from reference TRBV18 and TRBJ1-5): NAGVMQNPRHLVRRRGQEARLRCSPMKGHSHVYWYRQLPEEGLKFMVYLQKENIIDESGMPKERFSAEFPKEGPSILRIQQVVRGDSAAYFCASSKSINQPQHFGDGTRLSIL.

This rearrangement joins TRBV7-9 to TRBJ1-3; a possible D gene is TRBD1 (5 bases). Trimming pared 4 bases from V and 4 bases from J, leaving 20 bases between. CDR3 size: 17 residues. In germline, CDR1 is SEHNR, CDR2 FQNEAQ (reference sequence). As DNA, the CDR3 is TGTGCCAGCAGCTACGCCCTGGGGCTCAACCAAGGAAACACCATATATTTT. Residues: CASSYALGLNQGNTIYF.

In the case of this clonotype: Given the absence of the conserved phenylalanine or tryptophan at the CDR3 end, a read error is likely. The rearrangement uses TRBV10-3 and TRBJ1-1; TRBD1 agrees at 8 bases. Trimming at V came to 0 bases and at J to 3 bases, leaving 9 bases not matched to a gene. The CDR3 is 17 amino acids. From germline, CDR1 is ENHRY and CDR2 SYGVKD. This CDR3 reads CAISESIPTGVDTEAFL. CDR3 nucleotide sequence: TGTGCCATCAGTGAGTCGATACCGACAGGGGTGGACACTGAAGCTTTCTTA.

In its sample, this clonotype was seen a few times. This chain uses TRBV20-1 with TRBJ2-1; D unclear. The CDR3 runs to 10 residues. Germline CDR1 reads DFQATT; CDR2 reads SNEGSKA (reference sequence). Trimming removed 3 bases from V and 10 bases from J, with 7 bases in between. The CDR3 loop reads CSARQGEQFF. The CDR3 DNA reads as TGCAGTGCTAGGCAAGGCGAGCAGTTCTTC.

This clonotype was counted a few times. CDR3 nucleotide sequence: TGCAGTGCTAGTCGGCAGGACCAAGAGACCCAGTACTTC. Protein: CSASRQDQETQYF. This chain connects TRBV20-1 to TRBJ2-5, with D unclear. Trimming removed 3 bases at V and 0 bases at J, with 8 bases between. CDR1 is DFQATT and CDR2 is SNEGSKA in the germline V gene (reference sequence). The CDR3 runs 13 residues.

This clonotype was observed at least ten times. The V and J genes are TRBV9 and TRBJ1-2, with TRBD1 matching over 7 bases. Germline trimming cut 4 bases from V and 2 bases from J; bases unmatched to any gene: 2. CDR1 SGDLS and CDR2 YYNGEE come from the germline V gene. The CDR3 loop spans 13 amino acids. CDR3: CASSIQGNYGYTF. CDR3 sequence (DNA): TGTGCCAGCAGCATACAGGGGAACTATGGCTACACCTTC.

This clonotype was counted between two and nine times. V is TRBV27 and J is TRBJ1-3, with TRBD1 identical over 8 bases. CDR1 and CDR2 (germline): MNHEY, SMNVEV (reference sequence). CDR3 length: 16 residues. V dropped 5 bases and J dropped 4; count of bases not matched to a gene: 10. The CDR3 coding sequence is TGTGCCAGCAGTCCGACCCCACAGGGGGACGGAAACACCATATATTTT. This gives the protein CASSPTPQGDGNTIYF.

This clonotype was seen a few times. The DNA for the CDR3 is TGCAGTGCTAGAGATCTAGACCAGATTTGGGGCTACACCTTC. Its translation: CSARDLDQIWGYTF. The chain links TRBV20-1 to TRBJ1-2, with D unresolved. The V gene lost 0 bases and the J gene lost 8 bases, with 16 bases spanning the gap. The CDR3 sequence is 14 residues long. CDR1 and CDR2 (germline): DFQATT, SNEGSKA (reference sequence).